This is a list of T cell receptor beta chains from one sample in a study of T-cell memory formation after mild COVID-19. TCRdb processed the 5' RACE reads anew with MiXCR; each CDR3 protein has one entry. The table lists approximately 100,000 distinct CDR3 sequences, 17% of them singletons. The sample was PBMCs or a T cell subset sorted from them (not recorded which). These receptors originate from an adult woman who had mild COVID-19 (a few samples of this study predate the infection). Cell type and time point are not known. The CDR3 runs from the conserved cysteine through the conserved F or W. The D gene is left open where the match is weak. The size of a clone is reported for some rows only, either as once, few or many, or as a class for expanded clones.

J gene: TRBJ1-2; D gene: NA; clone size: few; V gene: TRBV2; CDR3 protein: CASSPLEDGYTF; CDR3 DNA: TGTGCCAGCAGCCCCCTGGAAGATGGCTACACCTTC
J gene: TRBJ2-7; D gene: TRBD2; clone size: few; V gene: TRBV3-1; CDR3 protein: CASSQRLAGSPYEQYF; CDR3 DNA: TGTGCCAGCAGCCAACGACTAGCGGGATCCCCCTACGAGCAGTACTTC
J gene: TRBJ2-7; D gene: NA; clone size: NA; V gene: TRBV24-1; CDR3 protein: CATSDLHWGKQYF; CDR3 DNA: TGTGCCACCAGTGATTTGCACTGGGGCAAGCAGTACTTC
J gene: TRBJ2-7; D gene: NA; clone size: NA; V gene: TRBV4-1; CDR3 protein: CASSQEDTTYEQYF; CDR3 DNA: TGCGCCAGCAGCCAAGAGGATACCACCTACGAGCAGTACTTC
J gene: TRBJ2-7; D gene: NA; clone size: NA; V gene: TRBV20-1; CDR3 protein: CSAGGYAGQVEDEQYF; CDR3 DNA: TGCAGTGCTGGAGGGTACGCGGGCCAAGTAGAAGACGAGCAGTACTTC
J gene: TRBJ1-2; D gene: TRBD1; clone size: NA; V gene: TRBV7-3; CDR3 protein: CASSTGDRAPNYGYTF; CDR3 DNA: TGTGCCAGCAGCACCGGGGACAGGGCCCCTAACTATGGCTACACCTTC
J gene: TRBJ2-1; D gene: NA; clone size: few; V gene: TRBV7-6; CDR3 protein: CASSLEDGSMNEQFF; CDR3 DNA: TGTGCCAGCAGCTTAGAAGATGGTAGCATGAATGAGCAGTTCTTC
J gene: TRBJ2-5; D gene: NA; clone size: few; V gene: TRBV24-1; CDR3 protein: CATSDPGGQETQYF; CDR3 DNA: TGTGCCACCAGTGACCCTGGGGGTCAAGAGACCCAGTACTTC
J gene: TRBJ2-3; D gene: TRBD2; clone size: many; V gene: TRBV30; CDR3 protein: CAWISGRATDTQYF; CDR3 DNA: TGTGCCTGGATAAGCGGGAGAGCGACAGATACGCAGTATTTT
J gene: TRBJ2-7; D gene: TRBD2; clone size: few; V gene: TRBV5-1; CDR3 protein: CASSLGRPSGYRSYEQYF; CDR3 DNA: TGCGCCAGCAGCTTGGGTCGCCCTAGCGGGTACCGCTCCTACGAGCAGTACTTC
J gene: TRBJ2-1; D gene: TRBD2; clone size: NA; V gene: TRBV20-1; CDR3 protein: CSARGLAGGRSSYNEQFF; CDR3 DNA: TGCAGTGCTAGAGGACTAGCGGGTGGGAGAAGCTCCTACAATGAGCAGTTCTTC
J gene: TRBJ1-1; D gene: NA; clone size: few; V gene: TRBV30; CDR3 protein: CAWRGEAFF; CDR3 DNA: TGTGCCTGGAGAGGGGAAGCTTTCTTT
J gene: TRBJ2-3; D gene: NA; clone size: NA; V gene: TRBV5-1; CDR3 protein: CASSSEVDTQYF; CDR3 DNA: TGCGCCAGCAGTTCAGAGGTAGATACGCAGTATTTT
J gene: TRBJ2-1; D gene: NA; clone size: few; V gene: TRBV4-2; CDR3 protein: CASSPRRDEQFF; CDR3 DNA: TGTGCCAGCAGCCCGCGGCGGGATGAGCAGTTCTTC
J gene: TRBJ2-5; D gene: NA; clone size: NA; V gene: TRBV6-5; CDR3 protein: CASSYPEGFQETQYF; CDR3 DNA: TGTGCCAGCAGTTACCCTGAGGGGTTTCAAGAGACCCAGTACTTC
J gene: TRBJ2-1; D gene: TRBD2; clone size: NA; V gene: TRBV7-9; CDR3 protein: CASSIREGEKIAGGPRPYNEQFF; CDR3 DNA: TGTGCCAGCAGCATCCGAGAGGGGGAGAAGATAGCGGGAGGGCCTAGGCCCTACAATGAGCAGTTCTTC
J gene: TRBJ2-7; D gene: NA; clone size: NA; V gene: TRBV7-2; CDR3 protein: CASSSYRASYEQYF; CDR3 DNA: TGTGCCAGCAGCTCTTACAGGGCCTCCTACGAGCAGTACTTC
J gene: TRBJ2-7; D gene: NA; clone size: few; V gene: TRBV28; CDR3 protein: CASSLGQRRYEQYF; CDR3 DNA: TGTGCCAGCAGCCTAGGACAGAGAAGATACGAGCAGTACTTC
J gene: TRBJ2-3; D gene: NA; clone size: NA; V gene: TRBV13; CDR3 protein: CASSMEVGTDTQYF; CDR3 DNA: TGTGCCAGCAGTATGGAGGTCGGCACAGATACGCAGTATTTT
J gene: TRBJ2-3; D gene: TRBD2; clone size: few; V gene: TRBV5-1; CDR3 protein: CASSPFSGGNTDTQYF; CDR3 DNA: TGCGCCAGCAGCCCATTTAGCGGGGGGAACACAGATACGCAGTATTTT
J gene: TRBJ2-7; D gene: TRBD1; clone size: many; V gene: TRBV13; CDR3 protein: CASSFGTGTWQYF; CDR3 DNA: TGTGCCAGCAGCTTCGGGACAGGGACATGGCAGTACTTC
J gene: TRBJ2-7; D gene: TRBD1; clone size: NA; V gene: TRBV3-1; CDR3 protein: CASSAGQGYEQYF; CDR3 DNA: TGTGCCAGCAGCGCGGGACAGGGCTACGAGCAGTACTTC
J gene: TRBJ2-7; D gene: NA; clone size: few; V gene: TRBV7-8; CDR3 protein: CASSLESGESYEQYF; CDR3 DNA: TGTGCCAGCAGCTTAGAGTCGGGAGAGTCCTACGAGCAGTACTTC
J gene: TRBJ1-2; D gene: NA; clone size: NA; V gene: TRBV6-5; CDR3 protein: CASSYAGGGSGYTF; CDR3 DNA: TGTGCCAGCAGTTACGCCGGAGGGGGTAGTGGCTACACCTTC
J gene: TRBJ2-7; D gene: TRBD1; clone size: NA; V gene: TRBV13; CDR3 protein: CASSLGQGVAEQYF; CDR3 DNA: TGTGCCAGCAGCTTGGGACAGGGGGTTGCCGAGCAGTACTTC
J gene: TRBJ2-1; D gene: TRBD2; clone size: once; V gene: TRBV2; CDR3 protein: CASRGAGGNNEQFF; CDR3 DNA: TGTGCCAGCAGGGGAGCGGGGGGAAACAATGAGCAGTTCTTC